This T cell receptor (beta chain) derives from a study of shared clonotypes between healthy human individuals. The protocol was immunoSEQ multiplex PCR, while the TCRdb copy is restricted to in-frame clones and leaves out a portion. Here the sample spans about 2 million clones, roughly 95% being singletons. The CDR3 totals 15 residues. V lost 3 bases and J lost 2, with 11 bases in between. The germline CDR1 and CDR2 sequences are MDHEN and SYDVKM. Terminally differentiated effector memory CD45RA+ cells were excluded by CCR7 positive selection of CD45RO-negative cells. On this clone itself: This sample includes further DNA sequences coding for the same CDR3.

Sequenced material: naive CD8+ T cells sorted from blood. The rearrangement joins TRBV28 to TRBJ1-5; a weak D match, TRBD1 (5 bases). The receptor's source is a man between 18 and 35 years old in good health. The DNA of the CDR3 is TGTGCCAGCAGTTTGCGGGGGGTCGGCAATCAGCCCCAGCATTTT. It specifies CASSLRGVGNQPQHF.